This note documents a single T cell receptor (beta chain) sequence. Seattle enrolled patients during active infection and tracked them longitudinally. The CDR3 has 15 residues. The V end lost 0 bases, the J end lost 3 bases, and 8 bases lay between the germline ends. Germline values: CDR1 MNHNS, CDR2 SASEGT. These data belong to a study of blood T cell repertoires in COVID-19. Turning to the study itself: Acute and convalescent COVID-19 specimens originated in the United States, Italy and Spain. In each case, the material was cDNA or gDNA derived from T cells, B-cell-depleted T cells, or PBMCs.

Authors' processing steps: Nucleated cell counts were estimated from reference gene primer amplification. Sequenced by immunoSEQ multiplex PCR; TCRdb stores in-frame clones only, minus some. V and J calls and clone size are given by that table; D and trimming were obtained from the DNA. Of fewer than 350,000 clones listed, roughly nine tenths were seen once; the top ten hold 12%. Sequencing was performed on peripheral blood. The receptor was isolated from a woman in her twenties or thirties with COVID-19, enrolled during active disease. The chain carries TRBV6-1 and TRBJ2-2; D is possibly TRBD1 (6 bases). The CDR3 DNA reads as TGTGCCAGCAGTGAAGCGGCAGGGGACACCGGGGAGCTGTTTTTT. Translated: CASSEAAGDTGELFF.